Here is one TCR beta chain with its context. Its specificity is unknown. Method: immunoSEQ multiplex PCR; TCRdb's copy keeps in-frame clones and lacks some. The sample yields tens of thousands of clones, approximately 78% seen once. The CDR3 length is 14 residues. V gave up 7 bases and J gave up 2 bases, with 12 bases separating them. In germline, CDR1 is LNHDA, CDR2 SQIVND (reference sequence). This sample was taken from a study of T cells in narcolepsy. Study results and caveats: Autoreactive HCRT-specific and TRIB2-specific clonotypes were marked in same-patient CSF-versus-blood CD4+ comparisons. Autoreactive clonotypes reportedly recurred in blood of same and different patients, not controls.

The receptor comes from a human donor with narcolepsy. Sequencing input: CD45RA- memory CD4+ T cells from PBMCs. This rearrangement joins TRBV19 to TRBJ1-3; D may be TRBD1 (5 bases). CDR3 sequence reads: CASKDIFTGNTIYF. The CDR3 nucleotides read TGTGCCAGTAAGGACATATTTACTGGAAACACCATATATTTT. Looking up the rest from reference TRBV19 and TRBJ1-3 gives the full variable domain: DGGITQSPKYLFRKEGQNVTLSCEQNLNHDAMYWYRQDPGQGLRLIYYSQIVNDFQKGDIAEGYSVSREKKESFPLTVTSAQKNPTAFYLCASKDIFTGNTIYFGEGSWLTVV.